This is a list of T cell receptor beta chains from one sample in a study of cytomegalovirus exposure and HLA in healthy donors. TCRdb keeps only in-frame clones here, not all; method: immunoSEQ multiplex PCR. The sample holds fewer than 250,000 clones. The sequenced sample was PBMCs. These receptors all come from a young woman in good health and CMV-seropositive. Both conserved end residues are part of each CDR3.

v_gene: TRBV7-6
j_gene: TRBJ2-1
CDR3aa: CASSLNQGSEQFF

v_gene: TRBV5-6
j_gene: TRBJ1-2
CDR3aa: CASSFGTEDYGYTF

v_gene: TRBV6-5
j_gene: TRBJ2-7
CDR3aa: CAAGGAGHYYEQYF

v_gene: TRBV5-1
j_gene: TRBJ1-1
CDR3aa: CASSFTGQVDTEAFF

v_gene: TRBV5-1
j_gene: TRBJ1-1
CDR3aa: CASSLGATRTEAFF

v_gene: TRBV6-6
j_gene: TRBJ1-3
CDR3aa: CATKGDTGNTIYF

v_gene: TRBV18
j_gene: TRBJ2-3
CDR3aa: CASSPLAGGTDTQYF

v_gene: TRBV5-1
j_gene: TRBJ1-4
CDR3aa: CASSPNLDRGMKKLFF

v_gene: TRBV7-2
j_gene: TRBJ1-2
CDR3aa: CASSLTGGRGGYTF

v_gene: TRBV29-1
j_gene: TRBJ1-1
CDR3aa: CSVIPPLQGLNTEAFF

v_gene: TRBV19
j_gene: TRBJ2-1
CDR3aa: CASSMTGGPYNEQFF

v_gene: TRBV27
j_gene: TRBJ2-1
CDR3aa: CASSLQVQAGTNEQFF

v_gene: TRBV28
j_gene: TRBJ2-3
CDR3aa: CASSPRTGGTDTQYF

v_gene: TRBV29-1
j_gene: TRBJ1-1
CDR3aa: CSAARGTEAFF

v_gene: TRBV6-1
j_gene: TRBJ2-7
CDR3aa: CASSGDRYEQYF

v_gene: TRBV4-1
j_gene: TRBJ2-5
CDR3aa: CASSQLGTAQETQYF

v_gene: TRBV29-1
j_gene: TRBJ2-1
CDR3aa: CSARKGGGAKNEQFF

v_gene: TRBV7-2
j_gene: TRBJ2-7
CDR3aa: CASSLDREEDEQYF

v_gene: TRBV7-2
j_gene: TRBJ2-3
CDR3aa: CASSLVGTSGSTDTQYF

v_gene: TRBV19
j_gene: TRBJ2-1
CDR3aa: CASSFGTSWSSYNEQFF

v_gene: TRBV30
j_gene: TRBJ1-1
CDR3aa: CAWSVQVLRTEAFF

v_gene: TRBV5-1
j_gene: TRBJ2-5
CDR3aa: CASSRGSGETQYF

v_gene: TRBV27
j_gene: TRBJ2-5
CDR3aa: CASSLGIGTSGRTQYF

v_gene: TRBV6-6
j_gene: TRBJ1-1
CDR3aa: CASSYGGDTEAFF

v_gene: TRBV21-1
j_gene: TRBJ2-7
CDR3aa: CASTPGEPYEQYF

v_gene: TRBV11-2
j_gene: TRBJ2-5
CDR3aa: CASSLASVGKETQYF